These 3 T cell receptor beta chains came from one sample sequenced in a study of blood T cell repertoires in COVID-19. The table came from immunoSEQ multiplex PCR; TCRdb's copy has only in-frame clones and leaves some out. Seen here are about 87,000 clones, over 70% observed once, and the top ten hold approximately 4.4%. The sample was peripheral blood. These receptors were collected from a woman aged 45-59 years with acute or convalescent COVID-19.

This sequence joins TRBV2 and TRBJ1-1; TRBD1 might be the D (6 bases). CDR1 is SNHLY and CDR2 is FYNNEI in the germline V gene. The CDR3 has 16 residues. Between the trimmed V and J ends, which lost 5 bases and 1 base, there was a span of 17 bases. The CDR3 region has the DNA TGTGCCAGCAGTCGACAGCCGGGGGGCAGGAACACTGAAGCTTTCTTT. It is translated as CASSRQPGGRNTEAFF.

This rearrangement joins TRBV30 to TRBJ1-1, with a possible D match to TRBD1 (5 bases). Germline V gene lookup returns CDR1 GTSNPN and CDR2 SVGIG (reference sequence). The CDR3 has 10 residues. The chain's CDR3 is CAGGNTEAFF. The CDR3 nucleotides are TGTGCGGGGGGGAACACTGAAGCTTTCTTT.

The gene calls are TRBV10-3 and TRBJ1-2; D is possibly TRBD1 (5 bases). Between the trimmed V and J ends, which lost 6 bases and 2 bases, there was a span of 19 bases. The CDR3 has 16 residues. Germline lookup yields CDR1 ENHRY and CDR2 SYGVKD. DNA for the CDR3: TGTGCCATCAGGGGAGGAGGGGCAGGGCACAACTATGGCTACACCTTC. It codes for CAIRGGGAGHNYGYTF.